The 29 T cell receptor beta chains below were found in one sample sequenced in a study of shared clonotypes between healthy human individuals. The repertoire was sequenced with immunoSEQ multiplex PCR; TCRdb's copy has only in-frame clones and lacks some. The sample carries roughly 2.2 million clones, 80% to 95% recorded once. Source material: naive CD4+ T cells from PBMCs. Subset of the sample: CD45RA+ positively selected. The receptors come from a man between 18 and 35 years old in good health. Some clones in this sample may be carry-over from other donors' samples.

This chain joins TRBV19 and TRBJ2-5, with 9 bases that match TRBD2. Looked up from germline, CDR1 is LNHDA and CDR2 is SQIVND (reference sequence). This CDR3 contains 15 residues. V lost 3 bases and J lost 4; bases outside the gene matches: 6. The CDR3 region is CASSISGSGTETQYF. The CDR3 nucleotides read TGTGCCAGTAGTATTAGCGGGAGTGGTACAGAGACCCAGTACTTC.

The chain links TRBV27 to TRBJ2-3, with D tentatively TRBD2 (6 bases). The CDR3 extends over 15 amino acids. CDR1 is MNHEY and CDR2 is SMNVEV in the germline V gene (reference sequence). The ends were cut back, 3 bases at V and 2 bases at J, with 12 bases in the middle. The CDR3, as DNA: TGTGCCAGCAGTTTGGTGGGGACTTCCACAGATACGCAGTATTTT. Its translation is CASSLVGTSTDTQYF.

This sequence joins TRBV7-9 and TRBJ2-1, with 14 bases aligning to TRBD2. Germline V gene sequence: CDR1 SEHNR, CDR2 FQNEAQ (reference sequence). V shed 5 bases and J 10 bases; nucleotides not matched to a gene: 10. CDR3 length: 16 amino acids. CDR3 in amino acids: CASSPTGTSGSLEQFF. The DNA for the CDR3 is TGTGCCAGCAGCCCCACCGGGACTAGCGGGAGTCTGGAGCAGTTCTTC.

This chain links TRBV5-4 with TRBJ1-1; D unclear. The germline V gene encodes CDR1 SGHNT and CDR2 YYREEE (reference sequence). Trimming pared 0 bases from V and 3 bases from J, leaving 6 bases between. The CDR3 runs 13 residues. The CDR3 nucleotides read TGTGCCAGCAGCTTGGCCGTAGACACTGAAGCTTTCTTT. Translation: CASSLAVDTEAFF.

V gene TRBV28 combines with J gene TRBJ1-5, with D unresolved. CDR3 length equals 12 residues. Deletions cut 6 bases from V and 3 bases from J, with 6 bases between. Germline lookup yields CDR1 MDHEN and CDR2 SYDVKM. CDR3 protein: CASSAPNQPQHF. In DNA form, the CDR3 reads TGTGCCAGCAGCGCCCCCAATCAGCCCCAGCATTTT.

V and J are TRBV6-1 and TRBJ1-5; no clear D. The CDR3 loop spans 12 amino acids. Trimming cost V 4 bases and J 7 bases, with 8 bases left between them. The germline gives CDR1 MNHNS, CDR2 SASEGT. The CDR3 nucleotides are TGTGCCAGCAGTGCCCCACAGCAGCCCCAGCATTTT. Amino acid sequence: CASSAPQQPQHF.

The chain is built from TRBV2 and TRBJ2-7, with TRBD2 matching 11 bases. This CDR3 has 17 residues. Losses at the gene ends were 6 bases for V and 2 bases for J; bases not matched to a gene: 12. Looked up from germline, CDR1 is SNHLY and CDR2 is FYNNEI. CDR3 residues: CASRAMTSGAHPYEQYF. CDR3 sequence (DNA): TGTGCCAGCAGAGCCATGACTAGCGGGGCGCACCCCTACGAGCAGTACTTC.

For this clone: This same CDR3 is encoded by further DNA sequences in the sample. J is TRBJ2-6 and V is TRBV5-1; D is perhaps TRBD1 (5 bases). The CDR3 totals 15 residues. Per the germline V gene, CDR1 is SGHRS and CDR2 is YFSETQ. Trimming took off 4 bases at V and 2 bases at J, with 10 bases between the two ends. The CDR3 loop reads CASSPQGAGANVLTF. CDR3 DNA sequence: TGCGCCAGCAGCCCCCAGGGCGCTGGGGCCAACGTCCTGACTTTC.

The V call is TRBV10-3, the J call TRBJ1-1; TRBD1 aligns across 8 bases. CDR1 is ENHRY, CDR2 SYGVKD, per germline. J was trimmed by 3 bases and V by 6 bases; bases with no gene match: 9. The length of the CDR3 is 15 residues. The CDR3 loop reads CAISSLGQGYTEAFF. The CDR3 nucleotides are TGTGCCATCAGCTCCTTAGGACAGGGATACACTGAAGCTTTCTTT.

This rearrangement joins TRBV7-9 to TRBJ2-1; no clear D. CDR1 and CDR2 from the germline V gene are SEHNR and FQNEAQ (reference sequence). The CDR3 length is 14 residues. Trimming pared 6 bases from V and 1 base from J, leaving 10 bases between. The CDR3 sequence is CASRQRSSYNEQFF. DNA of the CDR3: TGTGCCAGCAGGCAACGGAGTTCCTACAATGAGCAGTTCTTC.

The gene calls are TRBV2 and TRBJ1-5, with D possibly being TRBD1 (6 bases). V dropped 6 bases and J dropped 7 bases, with 13 bases sitting between them. The CDR3 loop spans 13 amino acids. Germline V gene data show CDR1 as SNHLY and CDR2 as FYNNEI. The DNA of the CDR3 is TGTGCCAGCAGGCCAGGGGCAGGGCAGCCCCAGCATTTT. It yields the protein CASRPGAGQPQHF. The variable domain in full, completed from reference TRBV2 and TRBJ1-5, reads EPEVTQTPSHQVTQMGQEVILRCVPISNHLYFYWYRQILGQKVEFLVSFYNNEISEKSEIFDDQFSVERPDGSNFTLKIRSTKLEDSAMYFCASRPGAGQPQHFGDGTRLSIL.

V is TRBV19 and J is TRBJ2-3, with D perhaps TRBD2 (6 bases). Germline CDR1 LNHDA, CDR2 SQIVND (reference sequence). There are 18 residues in the CDR3. With 4 bases removed from V and 5 bases from J, the gap between germline ends came to 25 bases. The DNA for the CDR3 is TGTGCCAGTAGTAACTGGGGCCGGGGTTTAGCGGAACAAGATACGCAGTATTTT. This gives the protein CASSNWGRGLAEQDTQYF.

This sequence joins TRBV28 and TRBJ1-2; 8 bases align to TRBD1. The CDR3 is made up of 17 amino acids. V lost 6 bases and J lost 0; bases outside the gene matches: 12. Germline V gene data show CDR1 as MDHEN and CDR2 as SYDVKM. As DNA, the CDR3 is TGTGCCAGCAGCAGCAGACAGGGGCCCTTAGCTAACTATGGCTACACCTTC. Translated, it gives CASSSRQGPLANYGYTF.

This clone was recorded only once. The chain joins TRBV19 to TRBJ1-3; D is ambiguous. Germline CDR1 LNHDA, CDR2 SQIVND (reference sequence). The V end lost 8 bases, the J end lost 0 bases, and 11 bases lay between the germline ends. The CDR3 runs 14 residues. In nucleotides, the CDR3 is TGTGCCAGTTGGGCGGGAAACTCTGGAAACACCATATATTTT. This encodes CASWAGNSGNTIYF. The full variable domain, rest sourced from reference TRBV19 and TRBJ1-3, is DGGITQSPKYLFRKEGQNVTLSCEQNLNHDAMYWYRQDPGQGLRLIYYSQIVNDFQKGDIAEGYSVSREKKESFPLTVTSAQKNPTAFYLCASWAGNSGNTIYFGEGSWLTVV.

The chain has TRBV5-1 and TRBJ1-1; no firm D call. V lost 1 base and J lost 4, with 11 bases in between. This CDR3 has 14 amino acids. Germline values: CDR1 SGHRS, CDR2 YFSETQ. CDR3 DNA sequence: TGCGCCAGCAGCTTGATCCCCTCCCCCACTGAAGCTTTCTTT. This sequence encodes CASSLIPSPTEAFF.

The chain is built from TRBV27 and TRBJ2-5; D possibly corresponds to TRBD2 (5 bases). Germline V gene lookup returns CDR1 MNHEY and CDR2 SMNVEV (reference sequence). Trimming removed 4 bases from V and 5 bases from J, with 14 bases in between. CDR3 length equals 14 residues. The CDR3 DNA follows: TGTGCCAGCAGTTCCCTTGGAGCGGCTGAGACCCAGTACTTC. Protein: CASSSLGAAETQYF.

V is TRBV6-5 and J is TRBJ1-3; possibly TRBD1 for D (6 bases). Germline V CDR1 and CDR2: MNHEY, SVGAGI. The CDR3 has 15 residues. The ends were cut back, 2 bases at V and 2 bases at J, with 10 bases in the middle. CDR3 nucleotide sequence: TGTGCCAGCAGTTACGGCCGGGGGCCTGGAAACACCATATATTTT. Translation: CASSYGRGPGNTIYF.

This clone was picked up one time. This chain links TRBV4-1 with TRBJ2-5, with 9 nucleotides matching TRBD2. The J segment lost 5 bases and the V segment lost 1 base, leaving 5 bases of the junction unmatched. This CDR3 spans 15 amino acids. Germline V lookup: CDR1 MGHRA, CDR2 YSYEKL. The CDR3 nucleotides are TGCGCCAGCAGCCAAGGGCGGGGGGGTCCGGAGACCCAGTACTTC. It translates to CASSQGRGGPETQYF.

The V gene is TRBV27, the J gene TRBJ2-3; D unresolved. The CDR3 sequence is 11 residues long. Looked up from germline, CDR1 is MNHEY and CDR2 is SMNVEV (reference sequence). Between the trimmed V and J ends, which lost 5 bases and 5 bases, there was a span of 5 bases. The CDR3 nucleotides are TGTGCCAGCAGTCAGCGAGATACGCAGTATTTT. It encodes CASSQRDTQYF.

The V gene is TRBV15, the J gene TRBJ2-1, with no clear D. The germline gives CDR1 LNHNV, CDR2 YYDKDF (reference sequence). V was shortened by 1 base and J by 10 bases, with 11 bases between the two germline ends. The CDR3 is 13 residues long. CDR3 protein: CATSRGPAPEQFF. The CDR3 coding sequence is TGTGCCACCAGCAGAGGGCCGGCACCGGAGCAGTTCTTC.

To note about this clone: The sample holds other DNA sequences that translate to the same CDR3. The V call is TRBV5-1, the J call TRBJ2-1; maybe TRBD2 (6 bases). This CDR3 is built from 15 residues. Trimming cost V 2 bases and J 0 bases, with 9 bases left between them. The V gene's germline CDR1 is SGHRS and CDR2 YFSETQ. CDR3: CASSLTSSSYNEQFF. In DNA, the CDR3 is TGCGCCAGCAGCTTAACTAGCAGCTCCTACAATGAGCAGTTCTTC.

This clone was observed a single time. The chain is built from TRBV11-3 and TRBJ2-5; D ambiguous. Trimming left V 0 bases short and J 3 bases short, with 11 bases between. Germline CDR1 and CDR2: SGHNT and YENEEA. This CDR3 is built from 15 residues. The CDR3 nucleotides read TGTGCCAGCAGCTTAGAAGGTCGGAGTGAAGAGACCCAGTACTTC. Amino acid sequence: CASSLEGRSEETQYF.

The genes are TRBV6-6 and TRBJ2-1; 10 bases are a match to TRBD2. The V and J ends lost 6 bases and 7 bases, in that order; junction bases with no gene match: 12. Per the germline V gene, CDR1 is MNHNY and CDR2 is SVGAGI (reference sequence). CDR3 size: 16 residues. CDR3 protein: CASSRGLAAFQNEQFF. CDR3 nucleotide sequence: TGTGCCAGCAGCCGCGGACTAGCGGCCTTTCAGAATGAGCAGTTCTTC.

V usage is TRBV19 and J usage is TRBJ1-2; D gene unclear. This CDR3 is 17 amino acids long. Deletions cut 4 bases from V and 2 bases from J, with 20 bases between. CDR1 and CDR2 (germline): LNHDA, SQIVND (reference sequence). The CDR3 loop is CASSRSTPTGSNYGYTF. CDR3 nucleotide sequence: TGTGCCAGTAGTAGATCAACTCCAACGGGCTCCAACTATGGCTACACCTTC. Drawing the rest from reference TRBV19 and TRBJ1-2, the complete variable domain is DGGITQSPKYLFRKEGQNVTLSCEQNLNHDAMYWYRQDPGQGLRLIYYSQIVNDFQKGDIAEGYSVSREKKESFPLTVTSAQKNPTAFYLCASSRSTPTGSNYGYTFGSGTRLTVV.

The rearrangement joins TRBV5-1 to TRBJ2-7, with 10 bases matching TRBD2. Losses at the gene ends were 6 bases for V and 2 bases for J; bases not matched to a gene: 8. Germline V gene lookup returns CDR1 SGHRS and CDR2 YFSETQ. CDR3 length: 15 residues. In DNA, the CDR3 is TGCGCCAGCAAAGATACGGGACTAGCGACCTACGAGCAGTACTTC. It is translated as CASKDTGLATYEQYF.

This rearrangement joins TRBV5-4 to TRBJ2-2, with D possibly being TRBD1 (6 bases). Trimming cost V 4 bases and J 7 bases, with 17 bases left between them. CDR1 is SGHNT, CDR2 YYREEE, per germline (reference sequence). The CDR3 sequence is 15 residues long. This chain's CDR3 is CASSLGLGQFGELFF. Written as DNA, the CDR3 is TGTGCCAGCAGCCTAGGGCTTGGACAGTTCGGGGAGCTGTTTTTT.

J is TRBJ1-2 and V is TRBV5-1; weak D call: TRBD1 (6 bases). Trimming removed 0 bases from V and 4 bases from J, with 10 bases in between. This CDR3 is built from 14 residues. Germline V gene data show CDR1 as SGHRS and CDR2 as YFSETQ. CDR3 bases: TGCGCCAGCAGCTTGGGGCCAGGGGCCTATGGCTACACCTTC. Translating it yields CASSLGPGAYGYTF.

This chain joins TRBV28 and TRBJ1-5; no clear D gene. CDR1 MDHEN and CDR2 SYDVKM come from the germline V gene. Trimming took off 7 bases at V and 0 bases at J, with 13 bases between the two ends. The CDR3 runs 15 residues. The DNA of the CDR3 is TGTGCCAGCACGACCCCGGGATTTAGCAATCAGCCCCAGCATTTT. The encoded protein is CASTTPGFSNQPQHF.

The chain couples TRBV19 to TRBJ2-5; 7 bases map to TRBD2. The V segment lost 8 bases and the J segment 4 bases; nucleotides outside the gene matches: 10. Germline CDR1 LNHDA, CDR2 SQIVND (reference sequence). CDR3 length: 14 amino acids. Written as DNA, the CDR3 is TGTGCCAGTGGGTCCGGCGGCGGGGGAGAGACCCAGTACTTC. It encodes CASGSGGGGETQYF.